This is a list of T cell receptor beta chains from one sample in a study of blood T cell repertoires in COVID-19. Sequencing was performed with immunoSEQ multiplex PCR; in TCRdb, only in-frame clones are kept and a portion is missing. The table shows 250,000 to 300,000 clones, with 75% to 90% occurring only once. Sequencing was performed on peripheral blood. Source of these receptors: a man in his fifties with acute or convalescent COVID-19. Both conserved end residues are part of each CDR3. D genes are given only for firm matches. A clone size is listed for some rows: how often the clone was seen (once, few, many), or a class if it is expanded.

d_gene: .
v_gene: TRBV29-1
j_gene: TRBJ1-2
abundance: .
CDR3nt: TGCAGCGTTGAAATGGACAGACCTAACTATGGCTACACCTTC
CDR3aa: CSVEMDRPNYGYTF

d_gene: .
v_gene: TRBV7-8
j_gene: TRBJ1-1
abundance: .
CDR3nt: TGTGCCAGCAGTACCGCTCATCGGGAGATTAACACTGAAGCTTTCTTT
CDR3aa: CASSTAHREINTEAFF

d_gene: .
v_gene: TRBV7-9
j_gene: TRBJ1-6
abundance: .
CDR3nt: TGTGCCAGCAGCCCTTACCAGGGCCTCTCACCCCTCCACTTT
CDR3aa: CASSPYQGLSPLHF

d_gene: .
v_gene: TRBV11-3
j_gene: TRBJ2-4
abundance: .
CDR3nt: TGTGCCAGCAGCTCTGCAGGCGAAGGAAACATTCAGTACTTC
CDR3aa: CASSSAGEGNIQYF

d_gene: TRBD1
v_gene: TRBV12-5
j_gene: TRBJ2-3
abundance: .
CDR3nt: TGTGCTAGTGGTTTGGGAGACAGGGGGAATTTT
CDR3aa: CASGLGDRGNF

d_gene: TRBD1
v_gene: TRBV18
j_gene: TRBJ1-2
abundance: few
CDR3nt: TGTGCCAGCTCACCCGGGACAGGTACCCTTCCAGGCTACACCTTC
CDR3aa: CASSPGTGTLPGYTF

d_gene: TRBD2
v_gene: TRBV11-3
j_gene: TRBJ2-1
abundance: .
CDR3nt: TGTGCCAGCAGCGGGGGGGGAAACTTTAACAATGAGCAGTTCTTC
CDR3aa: CASSGGGNFNNEQFF

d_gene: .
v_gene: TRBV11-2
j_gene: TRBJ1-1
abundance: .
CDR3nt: TGTGCCAGCACCCACAACCGGGTCACTGAAGCTTTCTTT
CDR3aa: CASTHNRVTEAFF

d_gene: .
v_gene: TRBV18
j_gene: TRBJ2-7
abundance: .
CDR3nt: TGTGCCAGCTCACCAGACAGCCCTAGCTCCTACGAGCAGTACTTC
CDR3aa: CASSPDSPSSYEQYF

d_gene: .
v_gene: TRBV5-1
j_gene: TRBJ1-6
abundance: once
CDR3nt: TGCGCCAGCAGCTTCCGGGAGCTTAATTCACCCCTCCACTTT
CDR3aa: CASSFRELNSPLHF

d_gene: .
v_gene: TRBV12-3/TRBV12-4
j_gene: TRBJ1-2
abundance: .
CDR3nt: TGTGCCAGCAGTTTAACAGGGTCGAGCTACACCTTC
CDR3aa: CASSLTGSSYTF

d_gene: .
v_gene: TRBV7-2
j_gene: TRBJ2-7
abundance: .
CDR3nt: TGTGCCAGCAGCTTAGTGTCGGGAGACTACGAGCAGTACTTC
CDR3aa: CASSLVSGDYEQYF

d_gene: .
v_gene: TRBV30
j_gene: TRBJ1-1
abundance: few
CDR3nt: TGTGCCTGGAGTAGGTTCGGGGGGATGACTGAAGCTTTCTTT
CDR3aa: CAWSRFGGMTEAFF

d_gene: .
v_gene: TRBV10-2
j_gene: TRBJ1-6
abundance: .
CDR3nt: TGCGCCAGCACCGCACTAGGGAGGGATTCACCCCTCCACTTT
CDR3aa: CASTALGRDSPLHF

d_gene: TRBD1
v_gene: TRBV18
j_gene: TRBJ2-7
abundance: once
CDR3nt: TGTGCCAGCTCCCAAAGGGACAGCACCTACGAGCAGTACTTC
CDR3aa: CASSQRDSTYEQYF

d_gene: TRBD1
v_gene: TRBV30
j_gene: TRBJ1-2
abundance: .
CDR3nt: TGTGCCTGGGACCAGACAGGGATCTATTACTACACCTTC
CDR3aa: CAWDQTGIYYYTF

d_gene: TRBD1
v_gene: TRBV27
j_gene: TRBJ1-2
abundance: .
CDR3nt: TGTGCCAGCAGCCGGGACAGATATGGCTACACCTTC
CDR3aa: CASSRDRYGYTF

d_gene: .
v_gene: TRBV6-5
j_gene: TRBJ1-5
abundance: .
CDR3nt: TGTGCCAGCAGTTCCGCCGGGTATAGCAATCAGCCCCAGCATTTT
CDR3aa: CASSSAGYSNQPQHF

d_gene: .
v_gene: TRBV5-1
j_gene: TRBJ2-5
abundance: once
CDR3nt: TGCGCCAGCAGCTTGGCCAATCCACAGGGCCGGGAGACCCAGTACTTC
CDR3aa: CASSLANPQGRETQYF

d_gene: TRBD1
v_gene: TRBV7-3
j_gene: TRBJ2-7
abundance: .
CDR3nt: TGTGCCAGCAGCTCGGGACAGGGGAACGACGAGCAGTACTTC
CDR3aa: CASSSGQGNDEQYF

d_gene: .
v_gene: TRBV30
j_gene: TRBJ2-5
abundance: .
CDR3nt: TGTGCCTGGAATGTACACGATACCCAAGAGACCCAGTACTTC
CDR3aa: CAWNVHDTQETQYF

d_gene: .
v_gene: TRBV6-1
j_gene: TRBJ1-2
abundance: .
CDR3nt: TGTGCCAGCAGTGAAGGGACAGTGTATGGCTACACCTTC
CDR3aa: CASSEGTVYGYTF

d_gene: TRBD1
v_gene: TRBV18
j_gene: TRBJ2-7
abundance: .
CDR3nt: TGTGCCAGCTCACCCGGGACAGCAACTCTTTACGAGCAGTACTTC
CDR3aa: CASSPGTATLYEQYF

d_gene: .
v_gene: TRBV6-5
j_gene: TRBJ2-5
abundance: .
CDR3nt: TGTGCCAGCAGTTACCCCCGGGTTCAAGAGACCCAGTACTTC
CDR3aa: CASSYPRVQETQYF

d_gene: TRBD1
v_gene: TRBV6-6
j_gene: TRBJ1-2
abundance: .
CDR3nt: TGTGCCAGCAGTTACTACAGGGGAGATGGCTACACCTTC
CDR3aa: CASSYYRGDGYTF

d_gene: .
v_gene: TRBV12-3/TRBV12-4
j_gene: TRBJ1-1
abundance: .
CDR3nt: TGTGCCAGTTACTCGACAGGGAACACTGAAGCTTTCTTT
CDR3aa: CASYSTGNTEAFF